Below, 18 T cell receptor beta chains from the same sample are listed, as sequenced in a study of shared T cell receptors in the human thymus. Repertoires were generated with immunoSEQ multiplex PCR, while TCRdb's copy carries only in-frame clones and drops some. The sample contains hundreds of thousands of clones, more than 75% of which appear only once. The sample also formed part of further work on human thymus T cells.

The specimen sequenced was thymocytes. The receptor source for this set is a boy younger than two with a congenital heart defect.

The V gene is TRBV5-6, the J gene TRBJ2-7; 10 bases are shared with TRBD2. Germline V gives CDR1 SGHDT, CDR2 YYEEEE. V lost 2 bases and J lost 6; bases outside the gene matches: 2. The CDR3 runs to 13 residues. CDR3 loop: CASSFWTSGEQYF. CDR3 coding DNA: TGTGCCAGCAGCTTCTGGACTAGCGGCGAGCAGTACTTC.

In its sample, this clone was seen once. The genes are TRBV7-8 and TRBJ1-2; 9 bases fit TRBD1. J gave up 3 bases and V 4 bases, and 9 bases lay outside the gene matches. Per the germline V gene, CDR1 is SGHVS and CDR2 is FQNEAQ. The CDR3 has 16 residues. CDR3 amino acids: CASSSLPGQGYYGYTF. In DNA form, the CDR3 reads TGTGCCAGCAGCTCCCTACCGGGACAGGGATACTATGGCTACACCTTC.

This clone occurred a few times. This rearrangement joins TRBV7-8 to TRBJ2-3; possibly TRBD2 for D (5 bases). The CDR3 length is 18 residues. The germline V gene encodes CDR1 SGHVS and CDR2 FQNEAQ. The V end was cut by 2 bases, the J end by 2 bases, with 20 bases between. The CDR3 nucleotides read TGTGCCAGCAGCTTATCTGGGCGGCCCGAGCGGAACACAGATACGCAGTATTTT. As protein: CASSLSGRPERNTDTQYF. Complete variable domain (other parts from reference TRBV7-8 and TRBJ2-3): GAGVSQSPRYKVAKRGQDVALRCDPISGHVSLFWYQQALGQGPEFLTYFQNEAQLDKSGLPSDRFFAERPEGSVSTLKIQRTQQEDSAVYLCASSLSGRPERNTDTQYFGPGTRLTVL.

This clone has a handful of counts. Distinct nucleotide sequences in the sample also encode this CDR3. J is TRBJ2-2 and V is TRBV30, with D perhaps matching TRBD2 (6 bases). CDR1 GTSNPN and CDR2 SVGIG come from the germline V gene (reference sequence). Trimming cost V 5 bases and J 2 bases, with 12 bases left between them. The CDR3 is 14 residues long. CDR3 protein: CAWCRRDNTGELFF. In DNA, the CDR3 is TGTGCCTGGTGTCGGCGGGATAACACCGGGGAGCTGTTTTTT.

The table lists this clone with a count of one. The chain has TRBV4-3 and TRBJ2-4, with TRBD2 identical over 9 bases. The V and J ends lost 0 bases and 3 bases, in that order; junction bases with no gene match: 6. There are 17 residues in the CDR3. The V gene's germline CDR1 is LGHNA and CDR2 YSLEER. The CDR3 bases are TGCGCCAGCAGCCAAGACGGTAGCGGGAGAGGCAAAAACATTCAGTACTTC. This gives the protein CASSQDGSGRGKNIQYF.

The J gene is TRBJ1-5, the V gene TRBV7-2; D unresolved. CDR1 SGHTA and CDR2 FQGNSA come from the germline V gene. V dropped 1 base and J dropped 2 bases, with 12 bases sitting between them. The CDR3 runs to 16 residues. CDR3 residues: CASSLGREGGNQPQHF. CDR3 DNA: TGTGCCAGCAGCTTAGGTCGAGAGGGCGGCAATCAGCCCCAGCATTTT.

CDR3 sequence reads: CATSPGQGARHFGQPQHF. The CDR3 DNA is TGTGCCACCAGCCCGGGACAGGGGGCTAGGCACTTCGGCCAGCCCCAGCATTTT. V usage is TRBV15 and J usage is TRBJ1-5, with 12 bases that match TRBD1. V gave up 5 bases and J gave up 7 bases; unmatched junction bases: 15. The CDR3 is 18 amino acids. Per germline, CDR1 LNHNV and CDR2 YYDKDF (reference sequence).

This clone was observed once. The gene calls are TRBV11-3 and TRBJ2-7, with 10 positions matching TRBD2. The CDR3 sequence is 16 residues long. The trim removed 1 base at V and 2 bases at J, leaving 5 bases unmatched. CDR1 is SGHNT and CDR2 is YENEEA in the germline V gene. CDR3 in amino acids: CASSLVKREGPYEQYF. As DNA, the CDR3 is TGTGCCAGCAGCTTAGTTAAGCGGGAGGGCCCCTACGAGCAGTACTTC. The full variable domain, rest sourced from reference TRBV11-3 and TRBJ2-7, is EAGVVQSPRYKIIEKKQPVAFWCNPISGHNTLYWYLQNLGQGPELLIRYENEEAVDDSQLPKDRFSAERLKGVDSTLKIQPAELGDSAVYLCASSLVKREGPYEQYFGPGTRLTVT.

The J gene is TRBJ2-2, the V gene TRBV4-3; D might be TRBD2 (5 bases). This CDR3 comprises 17 residues. Trimming took 4 bases from V and 2 from J, leaving 17 bases between them. The V gene's germline CDR1 is LGHNA and CDR2 YSLEER. CDR3: CASSLGVVGDNTGELFF. The CDR3 DNA sequence: TGCGCCAGCAGCCTCGGGGTGGTGGGAGATAACACCGGGGAGCTGTTTTTT.

V is TRBV27 and J is TRBJ1-5, with a tentative D call TRBD1 (6 bases). The germline gives CDR1 MNHEY, CDR2 SMNVEV (reference sequence). V was clipped by 5 bases and J by 7 bases, with 15 bases between them. This CDR3 contains 14 residues. The chain's CDR3 is CASSPTGLGQPQHF. The DNA for the CDR3 is TGTGCCAGCAGTCCAACAGGGTTGGGGCAGCCCCAGCATTTT.

The rearrangement joins TRBV6-1 to TRBJ2-3; 7 positions match TRBD2. The ends lost 0 bases at V and 2 bases at J; junction bases unmatched: 14. Per germline, CDR1 MNHNS and CDR2 SASEGT. The CDR3 contains 19 residues. The CDR3 reads CASSEAPLLGAGYTDTQYF. The CDR3 nucleotides are TGTGCCAGCAGTGAAGCCCCCTTACTAGGAGCGGGGTACACAGATACGCAGTATTTT.

DNA for the CDR3: TGTGCCAGTACCGACTCGGGACAGGGGCCCCCCAATGAGCAGTTCTTC. It yields the protein CASTDSGQGPPNEQFF. The V and J genes are TRBV19 and TRBJ2-1; 10 bases agree with TRBD1. Trimming removed 7 bases from V and 6 bases from J; junction bases left unmatched: 12. Germline loops: CDR1 LNHDA, CDR2 SQIVND (reference sequence). The CDR3 extends over 16 amino acids.

This clone occurred a few times. The J gene is TRBJ1-4, the V gene TRBV4-3; 12 bases fit TRBD1. Germline CDR1 reads LGHNA; CDR2 reads YSLEER. This CDR3 is built from 15 residues. V was pared by 4 bases and J by 11 bases, with 8 bases of the junction left unmatched. CDR3 sequence: CASSRDPGQGAKLFF. CDR3 bases: TGCGCCAGCAGCCGGGACCCGGGACAGGGGGCTAAACTGTTTTTT.

In its sample, this clone was seen once. This chain joins TRBV19 and TRBJ1-3; no clear D. This CDR3 is built from 17 residues. Germline V gives CDR1 LNHDA, CDR2 SQIVND (reference sequence). Deletions cut 5 bases from V and 0 bases from J, with 17 bases between. The CDR3, as DNA: TGTGCCAGTAGTTCCCGGGTTGCTCGGAACTCTGGAAACACCATATATTTT. It translates to CASSSRVARNSGNTIYF.

The V and J genes are TRBV15 and TRBJ1-5; 11 positions agree with TRBD1. The CDR3 has 16 amino acids. Trimming took 7 bases from V and 3 from J; bases not matched to a gene: 8. CDR1 is LNHNV, CDR2 YYDKDF, per germline (reference sequence). The CDR3 bases are TGTGCCACCAATCCGGACAGGGGGCCTTTCAATCAGCCCCAGCATTTT. Encoded protein: CATNPDRGPFNQPQHF.

This chain connects TRBV5-8 to TRBJ2-7; 7 positions match TRBD1. CDR3 length: 13 residues. In germline, CDR1 is SGHTS, CDR2 YDEGEE. Germline trimming cut 3 bases from V and 9 bases from J; bases unmatched to any gene: 9. The CDR3, as DNA: TGTGCCAGCAGCTACCACGTCGAGGGGGCGCAGTACTTC. Translation: CASSYHVEGAQYF.

The gene calls are TRBV15 and TRBJ2-5, with D possibly TRBD1 on 6 matching bases. The V and J ends lost 2 bases and 2 bases respectively, with 12 bases between them. Germline CDR1 is LNHNV and CDR2 is YYDKDF (reference sequence). The CDR3 totals 15 residues. Here the CDR3 DNA reads TGTGCCACCAGCAGAACTGACAGGACGCAAGAGACCCAGTACTTC. Its protein is CATSRTDRTQETQYF. Drawing the rest from reference TRBV15 and TRBJ2-5, the complete variable domain is DAMVIQNPRYQVTQFGKPVTLSCSQTLNHNVMYWYQQKSSQAPKLLFHYYDKDFNNEADTPDNFQSRRPNTSFCFLDIRSPGLGDTAMYLCATSRTDRTQETQYFGPGTRLLVL.

The chain links TRBV19 to TRBJ2-3; 9 nucleotides match TRBD1. The CDR3 covers 16 residues. CDR1 is LNHDA and CDR2 is SQIVND in the germline V gene (reference sequence). Germline trimming cut 4 bases from V and 2 bases from J; bases unmatched to any gene: 7. CDR3 coding DNA: TGTGCCAGTAGTACAACCGGGACAGGGACCACAGATACGCAGTATTTT. The encoded protein is CASSTTGTGTTDTQYF. Full variable domain (missing parts from reference TRBV19 and TRBJ2-3): DGGITQSPKYLFRKEGQNVTLSCEQNLNHDAMYWYRQDPGQGLRLIYYSQIVNDFQKGDIAEGYSVSREKKESFPLTVTSAQKNPTAFYLCASSTTGTGTTDTQYFGPGTRLTVL.